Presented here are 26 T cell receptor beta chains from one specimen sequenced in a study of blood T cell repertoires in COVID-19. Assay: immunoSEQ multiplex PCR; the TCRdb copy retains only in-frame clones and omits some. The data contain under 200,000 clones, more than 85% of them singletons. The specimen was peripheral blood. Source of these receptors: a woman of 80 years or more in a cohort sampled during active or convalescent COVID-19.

The chain's CDR3 is CASSQNRARRTDTQYF. For the CDR3, the DNA is TGTGCCAGCAGCCAGAACAGGGCACGACGCACAGATACGCAGTATTTT. This sequence joins TRBV6-2 or TRBV6-3 and TRBJ2-3, with D maybe TRBD1 (6 bases). The CDR3 is 16 residues long. V was pared by 6 bases and J by 1 base, with 17 bases between. CDR1 and CDR2 from the germline V gene are MNHEY and SVGEGT.

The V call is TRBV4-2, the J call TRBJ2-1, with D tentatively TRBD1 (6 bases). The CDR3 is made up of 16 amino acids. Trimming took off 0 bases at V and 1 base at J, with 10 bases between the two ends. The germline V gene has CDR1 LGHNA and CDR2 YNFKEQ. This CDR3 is CASSQDFRGSYNEQFF. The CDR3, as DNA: TGTGCCAGCAGCCAAGATTTCAGGGGATCCTACAATGAGCAGTTCTTC.

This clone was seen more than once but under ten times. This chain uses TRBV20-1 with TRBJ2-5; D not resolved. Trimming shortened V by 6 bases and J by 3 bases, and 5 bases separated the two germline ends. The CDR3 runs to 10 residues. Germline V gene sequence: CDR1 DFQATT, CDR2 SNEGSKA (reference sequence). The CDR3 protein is CSAAEETQYF. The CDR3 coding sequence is TGCAGTGCGGCGGAAGAGACCCAGTACTTC.

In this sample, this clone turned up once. The CDR3 region is CASTETEGQGADEQYF. The CDR3 coding sequence is TGTGCCAGCACCGAAACAGAAGGACAGGGGGCTGACGAGCAGTACTTC. The genes are TRBV2 and TRBJ2-7, with 11 bases matching TRBD1. Germline loops: CDR1 SNHLY, CDR2 FYNNEI. The CDR3 is 16 residues long. V was pared by 7 bases and J by 5 bases, with 13 bases of the junction left unmatched.

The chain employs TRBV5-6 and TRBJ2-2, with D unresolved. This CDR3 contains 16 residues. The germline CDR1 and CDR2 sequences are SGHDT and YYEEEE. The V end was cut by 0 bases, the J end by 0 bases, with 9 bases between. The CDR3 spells CASSLGGAPNTGELFF. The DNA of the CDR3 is TGTGCCAGCAGCTTGGGCGGAGCACCGAACACCGGGGAGCTGTTTTTT.

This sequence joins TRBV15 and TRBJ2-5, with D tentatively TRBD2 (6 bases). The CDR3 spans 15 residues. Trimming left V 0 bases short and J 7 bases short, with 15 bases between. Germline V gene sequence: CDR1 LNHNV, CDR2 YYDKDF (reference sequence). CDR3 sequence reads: CATSRDLGGSGTQYF. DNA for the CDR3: TGTGCCACCAGCAGAGATTTGGGAGGATCGGGGACCCAGTACTTC.

The CDR3: CASSEMPAGSLYSNQPQHF. CDR3 in DNA: TGTGCCAGCAGCGAAATGCCGGCGGGCAGTCTATATAGCAATCAGCCCCAGCATTTT. V usage is TRBV6-2 or TRBV6-3 and J usage is TRBJ1-5, with no clear D. From germline, CDR1 is MNHEY and CDR2 SVGEGT. The CDR3 runs to 19 residues. V was shortened by 6 bases and J by 0 bases, with 24 bases between the two germline ends.

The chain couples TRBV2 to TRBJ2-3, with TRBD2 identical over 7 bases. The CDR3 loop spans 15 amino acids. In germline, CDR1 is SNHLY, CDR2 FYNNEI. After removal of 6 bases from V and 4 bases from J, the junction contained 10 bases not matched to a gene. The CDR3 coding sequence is TGTGCCAGCAGGGGAGGGGTATGGGGTGCAGATACGCAGTATTTT. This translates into CASRGGVWGADTQYF.

The chain's CDR3 is CASSLSGKLFF. The CDR3 DNA follows: TGTGCCAGCAGTTTGAGTGGAAAACTGTTTTTT. J is TRBJ1-4 and V is TRBV12-3 or TRBV12-4; no reliable D call. V was trimmed by 3 bases and J by 10 bases, leaving 6 bases between them. This CDR3 is 11 amino acids long.

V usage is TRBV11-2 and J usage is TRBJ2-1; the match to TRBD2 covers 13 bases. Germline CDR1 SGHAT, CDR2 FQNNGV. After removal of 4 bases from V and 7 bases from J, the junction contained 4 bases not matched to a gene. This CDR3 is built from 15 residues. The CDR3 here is CASSSGLAGLNEQFF. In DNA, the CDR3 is TGTGCCAGCAGCTCGGGACTAGCGGGATTGAATGAGCAGTTCTTC.

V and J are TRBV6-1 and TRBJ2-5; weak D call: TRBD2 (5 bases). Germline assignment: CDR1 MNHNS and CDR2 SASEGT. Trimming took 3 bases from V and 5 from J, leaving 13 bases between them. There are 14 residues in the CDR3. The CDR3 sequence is CASSDGLAGETQYF. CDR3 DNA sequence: TGTGCCAGCAGTGATGGTCTAGCAGGCGAGACCCAGTACTTC.

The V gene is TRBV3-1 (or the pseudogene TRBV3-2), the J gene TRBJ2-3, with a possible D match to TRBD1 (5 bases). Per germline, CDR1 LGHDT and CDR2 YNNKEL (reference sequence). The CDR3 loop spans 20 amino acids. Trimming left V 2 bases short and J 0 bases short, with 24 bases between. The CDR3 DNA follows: TGTGCCAGCAGCCAAATCCGCCAACTCCCAGGGTCGTCAAGCACAGATACGCAGTATTTT. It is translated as CASSQIRQLPGSSSTDTQYF.

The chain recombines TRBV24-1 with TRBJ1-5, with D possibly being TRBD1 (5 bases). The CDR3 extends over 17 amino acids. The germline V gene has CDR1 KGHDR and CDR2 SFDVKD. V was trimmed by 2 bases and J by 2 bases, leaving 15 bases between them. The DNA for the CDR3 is TGTGCCACCAGTGATTCCCGAGATGTAGGGGGCAATCAGCCCCAGCATTTT. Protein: CATSDSRDVGGNQPQHF.

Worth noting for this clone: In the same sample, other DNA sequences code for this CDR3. Here the CDR3 reads CASSPGQGRTEAFF. CDR3 in DNA: TGTGCCAGCAGTCCGGGACAGGGCCGGACTGAAGCTTTCTTT. This rearrangement joins TRBV28 to TRBJ1-1, with 9 bases aligning to TRBD1. CDR3 length: 14 residues. Germline-derived CDR1 and CDR2 are MDHEN and SYDVKM. Trimming at V came to 5 bases and at J to 5 bases, leaving 6 bases not matched to a gene.

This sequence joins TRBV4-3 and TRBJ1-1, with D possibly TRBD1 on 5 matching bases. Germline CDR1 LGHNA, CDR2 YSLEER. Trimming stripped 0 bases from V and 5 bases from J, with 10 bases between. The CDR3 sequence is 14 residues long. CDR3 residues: CASSQDTPGTEAFF. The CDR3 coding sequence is TGCGCCAGCAGCCAAGATACCCCAGGGACTGAAGCTTTCTTT.

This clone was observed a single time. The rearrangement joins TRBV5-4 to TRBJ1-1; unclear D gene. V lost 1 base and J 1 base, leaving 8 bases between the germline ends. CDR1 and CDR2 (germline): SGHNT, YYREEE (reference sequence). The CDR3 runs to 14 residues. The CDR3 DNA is TGTGCCAGCAGCTTGAGACTAAAGAACACTGAAGCTTTCTTT. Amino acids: CASSLRLKNTEAFF.

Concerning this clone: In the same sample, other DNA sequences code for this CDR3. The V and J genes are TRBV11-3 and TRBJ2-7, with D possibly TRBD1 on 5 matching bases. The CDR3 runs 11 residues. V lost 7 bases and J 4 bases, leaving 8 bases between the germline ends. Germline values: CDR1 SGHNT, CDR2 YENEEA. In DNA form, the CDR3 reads TGTGCCAGCACCGACAGTTACGAGCAGTACTTC. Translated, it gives CASTDSYEQYF.

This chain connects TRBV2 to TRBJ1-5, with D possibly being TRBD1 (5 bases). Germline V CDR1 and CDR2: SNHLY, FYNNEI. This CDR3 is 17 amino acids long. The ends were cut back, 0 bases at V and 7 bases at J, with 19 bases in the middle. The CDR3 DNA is TGTGCCAGCAGTGAAGCAAAGGACTGGGGAGGGGAGCAGCCCCAGCATTTT. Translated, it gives CASSEAKDWGGEQPQHF.

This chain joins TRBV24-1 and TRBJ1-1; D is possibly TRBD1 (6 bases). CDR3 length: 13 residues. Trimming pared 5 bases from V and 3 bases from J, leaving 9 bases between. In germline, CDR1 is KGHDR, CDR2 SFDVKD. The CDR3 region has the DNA TGTGCCACCAGTGCCGACAGGTACACTGAAGCTTTCTTT. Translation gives CATSADRYTEAFF.

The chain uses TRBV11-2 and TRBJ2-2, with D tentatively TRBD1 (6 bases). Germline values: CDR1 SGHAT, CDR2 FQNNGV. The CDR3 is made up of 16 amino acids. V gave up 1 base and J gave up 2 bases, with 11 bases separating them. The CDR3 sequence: CASSLGTGTNTGELFF. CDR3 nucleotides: TGTGCCAGCAGCTTAGGTACAGGGACAAACACCGGGGAGCTGTTTTTT.

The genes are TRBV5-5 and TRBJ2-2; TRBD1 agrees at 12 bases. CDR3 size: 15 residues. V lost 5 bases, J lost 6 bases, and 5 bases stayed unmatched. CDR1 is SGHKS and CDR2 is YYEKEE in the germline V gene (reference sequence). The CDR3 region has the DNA TGTGCCAGCAGGAGGGGACAGGGGGCTTCCGGGGAGCTGTTTTTT. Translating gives CASRRGQGASGELFF.

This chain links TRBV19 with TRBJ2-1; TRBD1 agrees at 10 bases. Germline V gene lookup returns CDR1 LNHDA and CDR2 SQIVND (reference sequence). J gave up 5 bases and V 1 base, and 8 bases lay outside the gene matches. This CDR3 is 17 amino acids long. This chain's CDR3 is CASSIGTRDRGNNEQFF. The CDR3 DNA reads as TGTGCCAGTAGTATAGGAACCCGGGACAGGGGAAACAATGAGCAGTTCTTC.

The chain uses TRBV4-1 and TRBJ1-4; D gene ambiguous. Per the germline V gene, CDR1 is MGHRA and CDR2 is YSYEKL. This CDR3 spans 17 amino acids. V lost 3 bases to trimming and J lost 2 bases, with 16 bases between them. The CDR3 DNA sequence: TGCGCCAGCAGCCAGTTGCAGAGAGGATTTACTAATGAAAAACTGTTTTTT. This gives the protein CASSQLQRGFTNEKLFF.

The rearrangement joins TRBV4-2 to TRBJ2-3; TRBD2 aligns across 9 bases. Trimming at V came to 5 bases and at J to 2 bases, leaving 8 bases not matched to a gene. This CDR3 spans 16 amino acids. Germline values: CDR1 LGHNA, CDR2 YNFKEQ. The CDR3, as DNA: TGTGCCAGCAGCGAGGGACGACTAGCGGTCACAGATACGCAGTATTTT. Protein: CASSEGRLAVTDTQYF.

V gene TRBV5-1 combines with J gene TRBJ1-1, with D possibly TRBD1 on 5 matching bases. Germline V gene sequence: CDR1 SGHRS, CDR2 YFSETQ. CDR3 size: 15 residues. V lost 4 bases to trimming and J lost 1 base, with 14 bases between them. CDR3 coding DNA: TGCGCCAGCAGCGCCGGATCCGGGGGGAACACTGAAGCTTTCTTT. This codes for CASSAGSGGNTEAFF.

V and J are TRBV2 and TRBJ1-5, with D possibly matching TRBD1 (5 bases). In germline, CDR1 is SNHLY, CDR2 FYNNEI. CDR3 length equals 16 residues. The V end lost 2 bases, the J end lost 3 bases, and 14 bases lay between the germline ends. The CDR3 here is CASSEKAGLYNQPQHF. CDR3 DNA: TGTGCCAGCAGTGAAAAGGCAGGGTTATACAATCAGCCCCAGCATTTT.